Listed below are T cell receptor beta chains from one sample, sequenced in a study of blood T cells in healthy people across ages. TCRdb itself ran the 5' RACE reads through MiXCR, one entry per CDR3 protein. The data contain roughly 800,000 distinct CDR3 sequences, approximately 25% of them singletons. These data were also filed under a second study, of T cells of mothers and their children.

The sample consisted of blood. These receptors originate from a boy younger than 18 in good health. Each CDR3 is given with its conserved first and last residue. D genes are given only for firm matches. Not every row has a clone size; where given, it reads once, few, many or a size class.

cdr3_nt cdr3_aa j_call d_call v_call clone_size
TGTGCCATCGGGACAGGCCAAGAGACCCAGTACTTC CAIGTGQETQYF TRBJ2-5 TRBD1 TRBV10-3 .
TGTGCCAGCAGTCCCGGGACAACTGGGGCCAACGTCCTGACTTTC CASSPGTTGANVLTF TRBJ2-6 . TRBV12-3/TRBV12-4 few
TGCGCCAGCAGCGCTAGCGGGGGCGGTGCGGATACGCAGTATTTT CASSASGGGADTQYF TRBJ2-3 TRBD2 TRBV4-1 few
TGTGCCAGCAGCCTAGGAGCGGGAGGGCAAGATACGCAGTATTTT CASSLGAGGQDTQYF TRBJ2-3 TRBD2 TRBV7-3 few
TGCAGCGTTGGTCCCCAGGGAACTGAGCAGTTCTTC CSVGPQGTEQFF TRBJ2-1 . TRBV29-1 .
TGTGCCAGCAGTTATCAGGCAAATCAGCCCCAGCATTTT CASSYQANQPQHF TRBJ1-5 . TRBV6-4 few
TGTGCCAGCAGTTATTCCGCTTGGGGGCAGTTCTTC CASSYSAWGQFF TRBJ2-1 . TRBV6-2/TRBV6-3 few
TGCAGCGTTGAGGGGGGGGTGGACATTCAGTACTTC CSVEGGVDIQYF TRBJ2-4 TRBD2 TRBV29-1 few
TGCGCCAGCAGCTCGAGAACTACTGGGAGCTCCTACGAGCAGTACTTC CASSSRTTGSSYEQYF TRBJ2-7 . TRBV5-1 .
TGTGCCAGCAGCCAAGAGGTCCGGAATGGCTACACCTTC CASSQEVRNGYTF TRBJ1-2 . TRBV3-1 .
TGTGCCACCAGTAGAGATGCTGGGGGGTCGTCCACCTACGAGCAGTACTTC CATSRDAGGSSTYEQYF TRBJ2-7 . TRBV15 .
TGTGCCAGCAGCCCGGAGGGACTAGCTGGCGACAATGAGCAGTTCTTC CASSPEGLAGDNEQFF TRBJ2-1 TRBD2 TRBV7-3 few
TGCAGTGCTAGACCCCTAGCGGGAGCCCCAGATACGCAGTATTTT CSARPLAGAPDTQYF TRBJ2-3 TRBD2 TRBV20-1 few
TGTGCCAGCAGCCAAGAAACCGTGAGCGAGACCCAGTACTTC CASSQETVSETQYF TRBJ2-5 . TRBV3-1 .
TGTGCCAGCAGGGAGACACCGTCCTACGAGCAGTACTTC CASRETPSYEQYF TRBJ2-7 . TRBV25-1 many
TGTGCCAGCAACAAAAGTCGCACAGATACGCAGTATTTT CASNKSRTDTQYF TRBJ2-3 . TRBV7-9 .
TGTGCCAGCAGTTTAGCGATGGCCGCTACAACTAATGAAAAACTGGTTTTT CASSLAMAATTNEKLVF TRBJ1-4 . TRBV12-3/TRBV12-4 .
TGCAGCGTTGGGAGGGGACGGAACACTGAAGCTTTCTTT CSVGRGRNTEAFF TRBJ1-1 . TRBV29-1 .
TGTGCCAGCAGCCTCTTTGGTCACGAGCAGTACTTC CASSLFGHEQYF TRBJ2-7 . TRBV7-9 .
TGCAGCGTTCTTGGTGGGGATACCTCCTACGAGCAGTACTTC CSVLGGDTSYEQYF TRBJ2-7 . TRBV29-1 few
TGTGCCAGCAGTCCCCAGGGCGAGCAGTACTTC CASSPQGEQYF TRBJ2-7 . TRBV28 many
TGTGCCAGCAGTGTATCCCGGGTAGGAGGGGAGCTGTTTTTT CASSVSRVGGELFF TRBJ2-2 . TRBV2 few
TGTGCCAGCAGCCCGGCCGCGAGGGACCTCCAAGAGACCCAGTACTTC CASSPAARDLQETQYF TRBJ2-5 . TRBV12-3/TRBV12-4 few
TGCAGCGTTGAAGATCTAGGCAAGCAAGAGACCCAGTACTTC CSVEDLGKQETQYF TRBJ2-5 . TRBV29-1 few
TGCGCCAGCAGCCTACAGGTGAAAGATACGCAGTATTTT CASSLQVKDTQYF TRBJ2-3 . TRBV4-3 .
TGTGCCAGCAGCCCCCGCCCCGTCCCCGGGAACTCTGGGGCCAACGTCCTGACTTTC CASSPRPVPGNSGANVLTF TRBJ2-6 . TRBV14 few